This TCR beta chain was obtained from a study of regulatory T cells in long-lasting Graves disease. General study results and limits: Authors noted too few samples as a limitation.

This clonotype was found a few times. Its antigen is unidentified. Time point defined: newly diagnosed GD, antithyroid drugs for less than 3 months. With RNA extracted from PBMCs as input, the TCR library was made. Patients came from an endocrinology department in Xi'an, China. Arm-PCR with iRepertoire HTBI primers amplified the CDR3 regions for these TCR beta libraries. TCRdb reprocessed the multiplex PCR reads via MiXCR and lists one record per CDR3 protein. The repertoire holds around 400,000 distinct CDR3 sequences, with around 16% as singletons. Source: peripheral blood mononuclear cells (PBMCs), taken at new diagnosis, from a patient treated with antithyroid drugs. This TCR was sampled from a female donor with Graves disease.

This chain's CDR3 is CASSRYTSGGTDTQYF. CDR3 sequence (DNA): TGTGCCAGTAGCCGCTACACCAGCGGCGGCACAGATACGCAGTATTTT. The rearrangement joins TRBV19 to TRBJ2-3; D is perhaps TRBD2 (5 bases). CDR1 is LNHDA and CDR2 is SQIVND in the germline V gene (reference sequence). This CDR3 region has 16 residues. Trimming removed 6 bases from V and 1 base from J, with 17 bases in between.